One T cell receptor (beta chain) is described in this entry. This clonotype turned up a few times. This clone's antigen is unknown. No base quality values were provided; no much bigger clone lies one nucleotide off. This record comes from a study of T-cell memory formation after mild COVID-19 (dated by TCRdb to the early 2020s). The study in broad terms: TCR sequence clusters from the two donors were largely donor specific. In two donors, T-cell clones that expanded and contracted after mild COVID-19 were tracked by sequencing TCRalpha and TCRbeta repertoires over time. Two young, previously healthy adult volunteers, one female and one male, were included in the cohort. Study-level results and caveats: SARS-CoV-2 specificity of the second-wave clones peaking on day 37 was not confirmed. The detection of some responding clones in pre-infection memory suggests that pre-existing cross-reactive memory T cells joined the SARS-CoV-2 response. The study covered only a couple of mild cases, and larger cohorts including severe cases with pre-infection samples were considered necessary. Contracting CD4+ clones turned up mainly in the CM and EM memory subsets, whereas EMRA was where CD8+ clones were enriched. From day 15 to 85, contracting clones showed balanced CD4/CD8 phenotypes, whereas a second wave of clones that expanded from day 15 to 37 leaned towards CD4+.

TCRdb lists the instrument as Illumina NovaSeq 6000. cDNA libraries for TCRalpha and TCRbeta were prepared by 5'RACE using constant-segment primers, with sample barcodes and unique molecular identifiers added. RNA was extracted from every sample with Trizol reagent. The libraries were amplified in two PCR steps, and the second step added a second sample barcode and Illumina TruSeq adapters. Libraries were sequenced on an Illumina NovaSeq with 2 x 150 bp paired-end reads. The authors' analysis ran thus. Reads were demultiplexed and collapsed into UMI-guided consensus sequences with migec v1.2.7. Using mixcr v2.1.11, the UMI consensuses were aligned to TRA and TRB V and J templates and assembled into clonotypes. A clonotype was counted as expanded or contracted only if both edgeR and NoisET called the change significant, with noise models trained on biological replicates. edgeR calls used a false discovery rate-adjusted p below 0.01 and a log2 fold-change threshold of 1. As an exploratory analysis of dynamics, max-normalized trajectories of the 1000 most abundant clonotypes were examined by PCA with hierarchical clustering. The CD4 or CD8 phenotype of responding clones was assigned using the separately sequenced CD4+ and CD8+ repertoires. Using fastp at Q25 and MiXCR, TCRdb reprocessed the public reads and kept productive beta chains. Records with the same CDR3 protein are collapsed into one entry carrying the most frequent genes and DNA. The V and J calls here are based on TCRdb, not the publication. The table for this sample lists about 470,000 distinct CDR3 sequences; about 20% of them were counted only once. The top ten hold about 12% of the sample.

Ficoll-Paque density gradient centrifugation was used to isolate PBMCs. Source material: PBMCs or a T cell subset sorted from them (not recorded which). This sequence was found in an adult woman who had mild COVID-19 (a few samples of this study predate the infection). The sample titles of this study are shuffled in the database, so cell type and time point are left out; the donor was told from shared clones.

Here the CDR3 is given as CATSRDRASTDTQYF. The base sequence is TGTGCCACCAGCAGAGACAGGGCGAGCACAGATACGCAGTATTTT. This sequence uses TRBV15 and TRBJ2-3, and TRBD1 may be the D gene, going by 5 matching bases. The germline V gene (reference sequence) yields LNHNV for CDR1 and YYDKDF for CDR2. V is pared back by 0 bases and J by 0 bases, with 7 bases lying between the germline termini. The CDR3 measures 15 amino acids from cysteine to phenylalanine. The only DNA kept is the CDR3, 45 bases in frame from the first base.